This is a list of T cell receptor beta chains from one sample in a study of blood T cell repertoires in COVID-19. Sequenced by immunoSEQ multiplex PCR; TCRdb stores in-frame clones only, minus some. This sample has some 300,000 clones, with around nine tenths found just once. The sequenced sample was peripheral blood. These receptors originate from a woman between 65 and 79 years old with COVID-19, enrolled during active disease. Each CDR3 is given with its conserved first and last residue. D genes are given only for firm matches. Clone sizes are given selectively: once, few, many, or a class where the clone is expanded.

J: TRBJ1-5
size: .
V: TRBV25-1
D: .
CDR3: CASSESQEVIRQPQHF
DNA: TGTGCCAGCAGTGAATCGCAGGAGGTAATACGTCAGCCCCAGCATTTT

J: TRBJ1-4
size: .
V: TRBV28
D: TRBD1
CDR3: CASSLYWDRVFEKLFF
DNA: TGTGCCAGCAGTCTTTATTGGGACAGGGTATTTGAAAAACTGTTTTTT

J: TRBJ2-5
size: .
V: TRBV5-1
D: .
CDR3: CASSPAPGGLGTQYF
DNA: TGCGCCAGCAGCCCAGCCCCCGGCGGGTTGGGGACCCAGTACTTC

J: TRBJ2-2
size: .
V: TRBV7-9
D: TRBD2
CDR3: CASSLPQRGVRRELFF
DNA: TGTGCCAGCAGCCTTCCTCAGCGGGGGGTGAGGAGGGAGCTGTTTTTT

J: TRBJ1-5
size: .
V: TRBV3-1/TRBV3-2
D: TRBD1
CDR3: CASSRGLGQGLDQPQHF
DNA: TGTGCCAGCAGCCGAGGCCTTGGACAGGGGCTCGATCAGCCCCAGCATTTT

J: TRBJ1-6
size: .
V: TRBV6-5
D: TRBD1
CDR3: CASRYGTGNTPLHF
DNA: TGTGCCAGCAGATACGGGACAGGGAATACACCCCTCCACTTT

J: TRBJ2-7
size: .
V: TRBV4-1
D: .
CDR3: CASSQGRTSYEQYF
DNA: TGCGCCAGCAGCCAGGGGCGAACCTCCTACGAGCAGTACTTC

J: TRBJ1-5
size: few
V: TRBV6-5
D: .
CDR3: CASRDSHYSNQPQHF
DNA: TGTGCCAGCAGAGACAGCCATTATAGCAATCAGCCCCAGCATTTT

J: TRBJ1-3
size: .
V: TRBV6-5
D: .
CDR3: CASSYGGVRNTIYF
DNA: TGTGCCAGCAGTTACGGGGGGGTTAGAAACACCATATATTTT

J: TRBJ2-7
size: .
V: TRBV5-1
D: .
CDR3: CASSSTASVNEQYF
DNA: TGCGCCAGCAGCTCCACAGCCTCTGTAAACGAGCAGTACTTC

J: TRBJ2-1
size: .
V: TRBV20-1
D: .
CDR3: CSATYNEQFF
DNA: TGCAGTGCCACCTACAATGAGCAGTTCTTC

J: TRBJ2-3
size: once
V: TRBV2
D: TRBD2
CDR3: CASSFLAGGPDTQYF
DNA: TGTGCCAGCAGCTTTCTAGCGGGGGGGCCCGATACGCAGTATTTT

J: TRBJ2-3
size: .
V: TRBV24-1
D: .
CDR3: CATSDQGRLTDTQYF
DNA: TGTGCCACCAGTGATCAGGGCAGGTTAACAGATACGCAGTATTTT

J: TRBJ1-5
size: few
V: TRBV5-1
D: .
CDR3: CASSQGVNQPQHF
DNA: TGCGCCAGCAGCCAGGGCGTCAATCAGCCCCAGCATTTT

J: TRBJ1-2
size: .
V: TRBV5-4
D: TRBD1
CDR3: CASSSTGQGRIGGYTF
DNA: TGTGCCAGCAGCTCAACAGGACAGGGGAGGATCGGTGGCTACACCTTC

J: TRBJ2-5
size: .
V: TRBV5-6
D: TRBD2
CDR3: CASSPQRGETQYF
DNA: TGTGCCAGCAGCCCCCAGCGGGGAGAGACCCAGTACTTC

J: TRBJ2-2
size: .
V: TRBV28
D: .
CDR3: CATRENTGELFF
DNA: TGTGCCACCCGCGAGAACACCGGGGAGCTGTTTTTT

J: TRBJ1-5
size: .
V: TRBV5-1
D: .
CDR3: CASSLQPGDNQPQHF
DNA: TGCGCCAGCAGCTTGCAGCCCGGGGACAATCAGCCCCAGCATTTT

J: TRBJ2-2
size: .
V: TRBV5-1
D: .
CDR3: CASLLGGGLNTGELFF
DNA: TGCGCCAGCCTCCTGGGCGGGGGCTTGAACACCGGGGAGCTGTTTTTT

J: TRBJ1-6
size: .
V: TRBV9
D: .
CDR3: CASSATGGALSPLHF
DNA: TGTGCCAGCAGCGCCACAGGAGGGGCCTTATCACCCCTCCACTTT

J: TRBJ2-7
size: .
V: TRBV30
D: .
CDR3: CAWSWGQGYEQYF
DNA: TGTGCCTGGAGTTGGGGGCAGGGTTACGAGCAGTACTTC

J: TRBJ1-4
size: .
V: TRBV28
D: .
CDR3: CASSLLSPPGDGGEKLFF
DNA: TGTGCCAGCAGTTTACTCAGCCCCCCGGGGGACGGGGGGGAAAAACTGTTTTTT

J: TRBJ1-1
size: .
V: TRBV21-1
D: .
CDR3: CASSRGRIERGTEAFF
DNA: TGTGCCAGCAGCAGGGGGCGGATAGAACGGGGCACTGAAGCTTTCTTT

J: TRBJ1-5
size: .
V: TRBV30
D: TRBD1
CDR3: CAWRDRGLYQPQHF
DNA: TGTGCCTGGAGGGACAGGGGGCTCTATCAGCCCCAGCATTTT

J: TRBJ2-7
size: .
V: TRBV7-2
D: TRBD2
CDR3: CASSLGLARNYEQYF
DNA: TGTGCCAGCAGCTTAGGACTAGCGAGGAACTACGAGCAGTACTTC

J: TRBJ2-1
size: .
V: TRBV9
D: TRBD2
CDR3: CASSVAGFSGGANEQFF
DNA: TGTGCCAGCAGCGTAGCCGGGTTTAGCGGGGGGGCCAATGAGCAGTTCTTC

J: TRBJ2-4
size: .
V: TRBV2
D: .
CDR3: CASSGQFVQYF
DNA: TGTGCCAGCAGTGGGCAGTTTGTTCAGTACTTC

J: TRBJ2-5
size: .
V: TRBV28
D: .
CDR3: CASNRAEETQYF
DNA: TGTGCCAGCAACAGGGCGGAAGAGACCCAGTACTTC

J: TRBJ1-4
size: .
V: TRBV24-1
D: TRBD1
CDR3: CATSESGTGSEKLFF
DNA: TGTGCCACCAGTGAATCCGGGACAGGGAGTGAAAAACTGTTTTTT

J: TRBJ1-1
size: .
V: TRBV5-3
D: .
CDR3: CARSLAGVWGEAFF
DNA: TGTGCCAGAAGCTTGGCCGGGGTCTGGGGTGAAGCTTTCTTT

J: TRBJ1-5
size: .
V: TRBV5-1
D: .
CDR3: CASSLDMDQPQHF
DNA: TGCGCCAGCAGCTTGGACATGGATCAGCCCCAGCATTTT

J: TRBJ2-2
size: .
V: TRBV29-1
D: TRBD1
CDR3: CSVAGQTNTGELFF
DNA: TGCAGCGTTGCGGGACAGACAAACACCGGGGAGCTGTTTTTT

J: TRBJ1-2
size: .
V: TRBV15
D: TRBD1
CDR3: CATSRATGGTAIGYTF
DNA: TGTGCCACCAGCAGAGCGACAGGGGGTACGGCTATTGGCTACACCTTC

J: TRBJ2-6
size: .
V: TRBV6-5
D: .
CDR3: CASSWVSFSGANVLTF
DNA: TGTGCCAGCAGTTGGGTTAGCTTCTCTGGGGCCAACGTCCTGACTTTC

J: TRBJ2-5
size: .
V: TRBV12-5
D: TRBD2
CDR3: CASGLVPGGAVAQYF
DNA: TGTGCTAGTGGTTTGGTCCCCGGGGGGGCTGTGGCCCAGTACTTC

J: TRBJ1-5
size: .
V: TRBV19
D: .
CDR3: CASTISRVYSNQPQHF
DNA: TGTGCCAGTACTATATCGCGGGTATATAGCAATCAGCCCCAGCATTTT

J: TRBJ2-1
size: .
V: TRBV4-1
D: TRBD1
CDR3: CASSQVRDRAYNEQFF
DNA: TGCGCCAGCAGCCAAGTACGGGACAGAGCCTACAATGAGCAGTTCTTC

J: TRBJ2-1
size: .
V: TRBV4-3
D: .
CDR3: CASSQDRESYNEQFF
DNA: TGCGCCAGCAGCCAAGATCGTGAGAGCTACAATGAGCAGTTCTTC

J: TRBJ1-4
size: .
V: TRBV30
D: .
CDR3: CASTEDNEKLFF
DNA: TGTGCCTCGACTGAGGATAATGAAAAACTGTTTTTT

J: TRBJ2-6
size: .
V: TRBV11-2
D: .
CDR3: CASSLAGTGANVLTF
DNA: TGTGCCAGCAGCTTAGCGGGTACTGGGGCCAACGTCCTGACTTTC

J: TRBJ1-3
size: .
V: TRBV6-5
D: .
CDR3: CASSLQGSGNTIYF
DNA: TGTGCCAGCAGTCTCCAGGGGTCTGGAAACACCATATATTTT

J: TRBJ1-1
size: .
V: TRBV7-9
D: TRBD1
CDR3: CASSHLTGATEAFF
DNA: TGTGCCAGCAGTCACCTGACAGGGGCCACTGAAGCTTTCTTT

J: TRBJ1-6
size: .
V: TRBV30
D: .
CDR3: CAWSGGSERSPLHF
DNA: TGTGCCTGGAGTGGAGGGTCAGAAAGATCACCCCTCCACTTT

J: TRBJ2-5
size: .
V: TRBV9
D: .
CDR3: CASSTGGARETQYF
DNA: TGTGCCAGCAGCACTGGGGGGGCTCGGGAGACCCAGTACTTC

J: TRBJ2-1
size: few
V: TRBV5-1
D: .
CDR3: CASSLSHPITSISYNEQFF
DNA: TGCGCCAGCAGCTTGAGCCACCCAATCACCTCCATCTCCTACAATGAGCAGTTCTTC

J: TRBJ1-2
size: .
V: TRBV28
D: TRBD1
CDR3: CASSFGDRASWGYTF
DNA: TGTGCCAGCAGTTTTGGGGACAGGGCTTCTTGGGGCTACACCTTC

J: TRBJ1-1
size: .
V: TRBV4-3
D: .
CDR3: CASSQDGMLNTEAFF
DNA: TGCGCCAGCAGCCAAGACGGTATGCTGAACACTGAAGCTTTCTTT

J: TRBJ1-1
size: few
V: TRBV28
D: TRBD1
CDR3: CASRQTGRDTEAFF
DNA: TGTGCCAGCAGACAGACAGGGCGGGACACTGAAGCTTTCTTT

J: TRBJ1-2
size: .
V: TRBV6-5
D: .
CDR3: CASSYYPLGGYTF
DNA: TGTGCCAGCAGCTATTACCCCCTTGGTGGCTACACCTTC

J: TRBJ1-1
size: few
V: TRBV6-2/TRBV6-3
D: TRBD1
CDR3: CASSWTGGSLFGAFF
DNA: TGTGCCAGCAGTTGGACAGGGGGTTCCCTTTTCGGAGCTTTCTTT

J: TRBJ1-2
size: .
V: TRBV6-5
D: .
CDR3: CASRRSPQSRYGYTF
DNA: TGTGCCAGCCGGAGGTCCCCCCAATCCCGCTATGGCTACACCTTC

J: TRBJ2-7
size: .
V: TRBV6-5
D: .
CDR3: CASSYYGGYEQYF
DNA: TGTGCCAGCAGTTACTACGGCGGGTACGAGCAGTACTTC

J: TRBJ2-6
size: .
V: TRBV30
D: .
CDR3: CAWSYGSANVLTF
DNA: TGTGCCTGGAGTTACGGGTCGGCCAACGTCCTGACTTTC

J: TRBJ1-2
size: .
V: TRBV28
D: TRBD1
CDR3: CASSLSTTGGYGYTF
DNA: TGTGCCAGCAGTTTATCTACGACAGGGGGCTATGGCTACACCTTC

J: TRBJ1-5
size: .
V: TRBV19
D: .
CDR3: CASRLGGANQPQHF
DNA: TGTGCCAGTAGGTTAGGGGGAGCAAATCAGCCCCAGCATTTT

J: TRBJ2-1
size: .
V: TRBV24-1
D: .
CDR3: CATSDPGHLGEQFF
DNA: TGTGCCACCAGTGACCCGGGACACCTTGGTGAGCAGTTCTTC

J: TRBJ1-4
size: .
V: TRBV7-8
D: .
CDR3: CASSLARIPYNEKLFF
DNA: TGTGCCAGCAGCTTAGCGCGGATCCCCTATAATGAAAAACTGTTTTTT

J: TRBJ2-3
size: .
V: TRBV5-4
D: TRBD1
CDR3: CASTTGQGFTDTQYF
DNA: TGTGCCAGCACCACTGGACAGGGGTTCACAGATACGCAGTATTTT

J: TRBJ1-1
size: .
V: TRBV20-1
D: .
CDR3: CSASRPGNTEAFF
DNA: TGCAGTGCTAGTAGGCCAGGGAACACTGAAGCTTTCTTT